These 26 T cell receptor beta chains originate from one sample sequenced in a study of early T cells in non-severe SARS-CoV-2 infection. TCRdb ran MiXCR on the 5' RACE reads and lists one entry per CDR3 protein. Of roughly 35,000 distinct CDR3 sequences in the sample, over 6.5% are singletons; the top ten hold approximately 4%. What was sequenced was whole blood. The receptors shown here come from an adult who was a healthcare worker with PCR-confirmed SARS-CoV-2 infection or an uninfected control (not recorded which).

The rearrangement uses TRBV12-3 or TRBV12-4 and TRBJ2-3, with TRBD2 matching 11 bases. Trimming removed 4 bases from V and 2 bases from J; junction bases left unmatched: 5. This CDR3 spans 16 amino acids. As DNA, the CDR3 is TGTGCCAGCAGTTGGCTAGCGGGAGGACTCACAGATACGCAGTATTTT. Its protein is CASSWLAGGLTDTQYF.

This clonotype was seen a few times. The V and J genes are TRBV24-1 and TRBJ2-5, with unresolved D. CDR3 length: 13 residues. Between the trimmed V and J ends, which lost 0 bases and 5 bases, there was a span of 6 bases. Germline V gene lookup returns CDR1 KGHDR and CDR2 SFDVKD. The CDR3 here is CATSDLQVETQYF. CDR3 DNA: TGTGCCACCAGTGATTTGCAGGTGGAGACCCAGTACTTC.

This clonotype was seen a handful of times. This chain links TRBV20-1 with TRBJ2-7, with D uncertain. This CDR3 has 13 amino acids. Germline-derived CDR1 and CDR2 are DFQATT and SNEGSKA (reference sequence). Deletions cut 5 bases from V and 1 base from J, with 12 bases between. CDR3 DNA sequence: TGCAGTGCTCGGACGGCGGATTCCTACGAGCAGTACTTC. This codes for CSARTADSYEQYF.

This clonotype was detected only a few times. The gene calls are TRBV4-1 and TRBJ1-6; tentative D call: TRBD1 (5 bases). Germline-derived CDR1 and CDR2 are MGHRA and YSYEKL. This CDR3 is built from 15 residues. Between the trimmed V and J ends, which lost 1 base and 2 bases, there was a span of 6 bases. CDR3 region: CASSQAGPYNSPLHF. CDR3 in DNA: TGCGCCAGCAGCCAAGCGGGACCCTATAATTCACCCCTCCACTTT.

This clonotype is medium-sized within its sample. The chain carries TRBV18 and TRBJ2-1; 7 nucleotides agree with TRBD1. Germline V gene data show CDR1 as KGHSH and CDR2 as LQKENI. This CDR3 has 13 amino acids. V lost 4 bases to trimming and J lost 5 bases; unmatched junction nucleotides: 2. This CDR3 is CASSLGTDNEQFF. CDR3 nucleotide sequence: TGTGCCAGCTCACTAGGGACAGACAATGAGCAGTTCTTC.

The V call is TRBV18, the J call TRBJ2-1, with TRBD1 as a possible D gene (6 bases). This CDR3 is 16 amino acids long. Per the germline V gene, CDR1 is KGHSH and CDR2 is LQKENI. V lost 2 bases, J lost 0 bases, and 11 bases lay in between. CDR3 sequence: CASSPGEGVSYNEQFF. Written as DNA, the CDR3 is TGTGCCAGCTCACCAGGCGAGGGGGTCTCCTACAATGAGCAGTTCTTC.

This clonotype turned up a few times. The chain joins TRBV6-4 to TRBJ2-2; D uncertain. Trimming removed 0 bases from V and 6 bases from J, with 8 bases in between. Per the germline V gene, CDR1 is MRHNA and CDR2 is SNTAGT. This CDR3 has 14 residues. The CDR3 reads CASSDSVGPGELFF. DNA of the CDR3: TGTGCCAGCAGTGACTCTGTGGGCCCCGGGGAGCTGTTTTTT.

This clonotype came up many times. The chain carries TRBV27 and TRBJ2-2; TRBD2 is a possible D gene (5 bases). Germline V gene sequence: CDR1 MNHEY, CDR2 SMNVEV (reference sequence). Trimming took off 4 bases at V and 1 base at J, with 10 bases between the two ends. This CDR3 has 15 amino acids. The CDR3 here is CASSSPSRNTGELFF. The CDR3 DNA follows: TGTGCCAGCAGTTCCCCTAGCAGGAACACCGGGGAGCTGTTTTTT.

The V call is TRBV3-1, the J call TRBJ2-1; 11 bases map to TRBD2. Looked up from germline, CDR1 is LGHDT and CDR2 is YNNKEL (reference sequence). This CDR3 contains 19 residues. Trimming removed 0 bases from V and 8 bases from J; junction bases left unmatched: 15. The CDR3 DNA reads as TGTGCCAGCAGCCAAGATTTAGGTGGACTTAGCGGGAGGGAGGATGAGCAGTTCTTC. This encodes CASSQDLGGLSGREDEQFF.

Only a few counts were recorded for this clonotype. This chain links TRBV9 with TRBJ2-4, with a weak D call TRBD1 (5 bases). Germline loops: CDR1 SGDLS, CDR2 YYNGEE. The V gene lost 5 bases and the J gene lost 4 bases, with 16 bases spanning the gap. The CDR3 runs 15 residues. Here the CDR3 DNA reads TGTGCCAGCAGTCCTGACAGTGGCCAAAAAAACATTCAGTACTTC. Its protein product is CASSPDSGQKNIQYF.

This clonotype has only a few counts. V gene TRBV28 combines with J gene TRBJ2-7, with 8 bases that match TRBD1. The CDR3 totals 11 residues. Germline values: CDR1 MDHEN, CDR2 SYDVKM. V was pared by 6 bases and J by 12 bases, with 7 bases of the junction left unmatched. The CDR3 DNA reads as TGTGCCAGCAGGACGACAGGGGCAGGGTACTTC. It codes for CASRTTGAGYF.

This clonotype was observed at least ten times. This chain uses TRBV19 with TRBJ2-5; the match to TRBD1 covers 9 bases. CDR1 and CDR2 (germline): LNHDA, SQIVND (reference sequence). The CDR3 extends over 15 amino acids. V shed 6 bases, J shed 2 bases, and the junction held 7 bases outside the gene matches. The CDR3 sequence is CASSRDRAYQETQYF. As DNA, the CDR3 is TGTGCCAGTAGCAGGGACAGGGCGTATCAAGAGACCCAGTACTTC. The complete variable domain, with remaining parts taken from reference TRBV19 and TRBJ2-5, reads DGGITQSPKYLFRKEGQNVTLSCEQNLNHDAMYWYRQDPGQGLRLIYYSQIVNDFQKGDIAEGYSVSREKKESFPLTVTSAQKNPTAFYLCASSRDRAYQETQYFGPGTRLLVL.

The sample holds many counts of this clonotype. The CDR3, as DNA: TGTGCCAGCAGCCGCACAGGGAGGCCCTACGAGCAGTACTTC. It translates to CASSRTGRPYEQYF. The chain employs TRBV11-3 and TRBJ2-7; the D gene could be TRBD1 or TRBD2 (6 bases each). V was trimmed by 5 bases and J by 2 bases, leaving 13 bases between them. The germline V gene has CDR1 SGHNT and CDR2 YENEEA. The CDR3 contains 14 residues.

The chain uses TRBV7-8 and TRBJ2-7, with D hard to call. The V end lost 1 base, the J end lost 0 bases, and 10 bases lay between the germline ends. CDR1 is SGHVS and CDR2 is FQNEAQ in the germline V gene. The CDR3 runs to 15 residues. The CDR3 nucleotides read TGTGCCAGCAGCTTAGTTGAGGCCAGCTCCTACGAGCAGTACTTC. Protein product: CASSLVEASSYEQYF.

This clonotype was counted at least ten times. The rearrangement uses TRBV9 and TRBJ2-3; D uncertain. The CDR3 totals 12 residues. The ends were cut back, 0 bases at V and 4 bases at J, with 3 bases in the middle. Per the germline V gene, CDR1 is SGDLS and CDR2 is YYNGEE. The CDR3 region is CASSVGADTQYF. The CDR3, as DNA: TGTGCCAGCAGCGTAGGGGCAGATACGCAGTATTTT.

This clonotype was counted a few times. The chain links TRBV7-2 to TRBJ2-2; D gene ambiguous. Germline V CDR1 and CDR2: SGHTA, FQGNSA. This CDR3 is 12 amino acids long. Trimming took off 7 bases at V and 2 bases at J, with 5 bases between the two ends. The CDR3: CASKLNTGELFF. The CDR3 region has the DNA TGTGCCAGCAAACTAAACACCGGGGAGCTGTTTTTT.

This chain uses TRBV7-2 with TRBJ2-1, with D perhaps TRBD2 (6 bases). The CDR3 has 15 amino acids. The V gene lost 0 bases and the J gene lost 4 bases, with 10 bases spanning the gap. CDR1 SGHTA and CDR2 FQGNSA come from the germline V gene. This CDR3 reads CASSLAGGLYNEQFF. The CDR3 DNA is TGTGCCAGCAGCTTAGCGGGAGGACTTTACAATGAGCAGTTCTTC.

This clonotype was counted many times. The chain carries TRBV28 and TRBJ1-2; D ambiguous. CDR3 length: 15 amino acids. Germline V gene data show CDR1 as MDHEN and CDR2 as SYDVKM. Trimming left V 5 bases short and J 4 bases short, with 17 bases between. The CDR3 DNA reads TGTGCCAGCAGTCCACGACTCAGCGTCGCCTATGGCTACACCTTC. It codes for CASSPRLSVAYGYTF.

This clonotype turned up a few times. The chain carries TRBV14 and TRBJ2-7; TRBD2 is a possible D gene (6 bases). CDR1 is SGHDN, CDR2 FVKESK, per germline. The V gene lost 3 bases and the J gene lost 7 bases, with 16 bases spanning the gap. The CDR3 consists of 14 residues. For the CDR3, the DNA is TGTGCCAGCAGCCACTCGGGAGCTCTGGATGAGCAGTACTTC. It yields the protein CASSHSGALDEQYF.

V and J are TRBV20-1 and TRBJ2-7; possibly TRBD2 for D (5 bases). Between the trimmed V and J ends, which lost 3 bases and 2 bases, there was a span of 11 bases. Germline lookup yields CDR1 DFQATT and CDR2 SNEGSKA (reference sequence). This CDR3 region has 13 residues. CDR3 residues: CSARGDSPYEQYF. CDR3 in DNA: TGCAGTGCTAGGGGAGACTCCCCCTACGAGCAGTACTTC.

CDR3 residues: CSATSSSGANVLTF. The DNA of the CDR3 is TGCAGTGCTACCTCCAGCTCTGGGGCCAACGTCCTGACTTTC. The chain couples TRBV20-1 to TRBJ2-6, with D unresolved. This CDR3 is 14 amino acids long. Germline CDR1 DFQATT, CDR2 SNEGSKA (reference sequence). V was shortened by 4 bases and J by 0 bases, with 7 bases between the two germline ends.

This clonotype has only a few counts. The chain employs TRBV18 and TRBJ2-1, with D hard to call. V dropped 1 base and J dropped 0 bases, with 7 bases sitting between them. CDR3 length equals 15 residues. Germline V gives CDR1 KGHSH, CDR2 LQKENI. CDR3 DNA: TGTGCCAGCTCACCACGACGGAGCTCCTACAATGAGCAGTTCTTC. It yields the protein CASSPRRSSYNEQFF.

This clonotype was counted at least ten times. The chain is built from TRBV7-2 and TRBJ2-4; no reliable D call. CDR3 length equals 16 residues. Germline V gene lookup returns CDR1 SGHTA and CDR2 FQGNSA. The V end lost 5 bases, the J end lost 0 bases, and 14 bases lay between the germline ends. The CDR3 DNA is TGTGCCAGCAGCCCTTTGAGCAAAATAGCCAAAAACATTCAGTACTTC. It translates to CASSPLSKIAKNIQYF.

This clonotype was picked up many times. The CDR3: CSALPGTGITDTQYF. CDR3 coding DNA: TGCAGTGCTCTCCCCGGGACAGGGATTACAGATACGCAGTATTTT. J is TRBJ2-3 and V is TRBV20-1; TRBD1 aligns across 9 bases. The CDR3 sequence is 15 residues long. In germline, CDR1 is DFQATT, CDR2 SNEGSKA (reference sequence). Trimming removed 5 bases from V and 3 bases from J; junction bases left unmatched: 9.

This clonotype was picked up many times. The V and J genes are TRBV7-3 and TRBJ2-1, with TRBD2 matching over 10 bases. With V trimmed by 4 bases and J by 7 bases, 4 bases remained unmatched. The germline V gene encodes CDR1 SGHTA and CDR2 FQGTGA. The CDR3 runs to 14 residues. Written as DNA, the CDR3 is TGTGCCAGCAGCTCAGCGGGAGGGCAGAATGAGCAGTTCTTC. Translated, it gives CASSSAGGQNEQFF.

The J gene is TRBJ1-1, the V gene TRBV20-1; D not certain. V shed 0 bases and J shed 8 bases, with 13 bases lying between them. Germline V gene sequence: CDR1 DFQATT, CDR2 SNEGSKA (reference sequence). CDR3 length equals 13 residues. The CDR3 spells CSARDRARSEAFF. The CDR3 DNA follows: TGCAGTGCTAGAGATCGAGCAAGGTCAGAAGCTTTCTTT.